There are a few counts of the clone carrying this T cell receptor beta chain. Its cognate antigen is unknown. T cells were expanded from blood mononuclear cells for about 3 days with anti-CD3 OKT3 or CD3/CD28 beads. Culture medium contained IL-2 at around 100 IU/ml and IL-7 at about 4.6 ng/ml. This CDR3 is 13 amino acids long. The germline gives CDR1 SEHNR, CDR2 FQNEAQ (reference sequence). V lost 5 bases to trimming and J lost 3 bases, with 11 bases between them. The source of the sample is a study of beta chain bispecific antibodies for T cell cancers. Study-level background: Healthy donor T cells cocultured with leukemia lines and bispecific antibodies. The leukemia lines expressed TRBV12-3 (Jurkat) and TRBV5-5 (HPB-ALL). Overall study findings and caveats: In these mixed samples, most targeted TRBV reads derived from the leukemia cell line.

Clonotypes were quantified using unique molecular identifier barcodes. TCRdb called the 5' RACE reads again in MiXCR, with one record for every CDR3 protein. In the table there are about 18,000 distinct CDR3 sequences, roughly 1.9% of which are singletons. The chain carries TRBV7-9 and TRBJ2-7; D ambiguous. Sequencing used healthy donor T cells cultured with leukemia cells. This TCR came from a human donor in good health. Some clones in this sample may be carry-over from other donors' samples. The CDR3 spells CASSPDSRYEQYF. The DNA for the CDR3 is TGTGCCAGCAGCCCCGACTCTCGCTACGAGCAGTACTTC.